This T cell receptor beta chain was recovered during a study of early stage breast cancer tumors. General study findings and limits: Tumor and normal breast were distinguished via blood comparison in most of the 16 patients.

TCRdb's copy holds only in-frame clones and misses some; the assay was immunoSEQ multiplex PCR. The sample has about 70,000 clones; about 85% are singletons. To note about this clone: The antigen remains undetermined.

Germline lookup yields CDR1 MNHEY and CDR2 SVGAGI. Trimming took off 0 bases at V and 6 bases at J, with 15 bases between the two ends. CDR3 length equals 15 residues. The V and J genes are TRBV6-5 and TRBJ2-7, with a weak D call TRBD1 (5 bases). Sequenced material: blood. The sequence came from a person aged 40-50 years with breast cancer. CDR3 sequence reads: CASSYSPDAQGEQYF. As DNA, the CDR3 is TGTGCCAGCAGTTACTCACCGGACGCCCAGGGCGAGCAGTACTTC.